This entry lists 23 T cell receptor beta chains sequenced from one sample in a study of spatial heterogeneity in lung cancer. Study-wide findings and caveats: Counts that tracked tumor mutation counts were those of expanded intratumoral alpha and beta TCRs.

No cognate antigen is known for these TCRs. The sample's time point: sample taken at primary tumor resection. TCRdb recomputed calls from the 5' RACE reads with MiXCR, one row per CDR3 protein. The repertoire holds about 7,900 distinct CDR3 sequences, approximately 7% seen once, with roughly a sixth in the top ten. Material: lung tumor tissue, obtained at surgery. The receptors come from a female donor with early-stage non-small cell lung cancer.

This clonotype turned up a few times. A library made for alpha chains picked up this beta chain off target, so its size means little. The chain joins TRBV7-2 to TRBJ2-1; possible D gene TRBD2, 7 bases. The CDR3 consists of 16 residues. V lost 5 bases to trimming and J lost 3 bases, with 17 bases between them. Germline V gene data show CDR1 as SGHTA and CDR2 as FQGNSA. CDR3 DNA sequence: TGTGCCAGCAGCCCAAAGGGGGGGATCCGCTACAATGAGCAGTTCTTC. This sequence encodes CASSPKGGIRYNEQFF.

About this clonotype itself: Possible read error: a much larger clone is one base away. This beta chain came through as a stray read in a library set up for alpha chains, and its size says little. The chain has TRBV10-1 and TRBJ2-1; D not certain. The germline V gene has CDR1 WNHNN and CDR2 SYGVQD (reference sequence). The CDR3 is made up of 13 amino acids. The CDR3 sequence is CASRAAGRTERFF. The DNA for the CDR3 is TGCGCCAGCAGGGCAGCTGGCCGGACGGAGCGGTTCTTC.

This clonotype showed up many times. This beta chain is a stray read from a library made for alpha chains; its abundance is not meaningful. CDR3 in amino acids: CSVEDSGGTGETQYF. The CDR3 nucleotides read TGCAGCGTTGAAGATTCCGGGGGAACCGGGGAGACCCAGTACTTC. This sequence joins TRBV29-1 and TRBJ2-5; TRBD2 might be the D (6 bases). V lost 0 bases and J 5 bases, leaving 16 bases between the germline ends. The CDR3 runs to 15 residues. Germline V gene lookup returns CDR1 SQVTM and CDR2 ANQGSEA.

By share of the sample, this clonotype is medium-sized (0.01 to 0.1%). With the library built for alpha chains, this beta chain is off target and its frequency is not meaningful. This rearrangement joins TRBV29-1 to TRBJ1-4; no reliable D call. The CDR3 totals 12 residues. Trimming shortened V by 6 bases and J by 5 bases, and 10 bases separated the two germline ends. Germline V gene lookup returns CDR1 SQVTM and CDR2 ANQGSEA. In DNA, the CDR3 is TGCAGCGTAAGGCAGGCGAATGAAAAACTGTTTTTT. Protein: CSVRQANEKLFF.

This clonotype was detected ten times or more. As an off-target read in a library built for alpha chains, this beta chain has a frequency of little significance. This chain connects TRBV28 to TRBJ1-2; no clear D. Trimming took off 0 bases at V and 5 bases at J, with 10 bases between the two ends. The germline V gene encodes CDR1 MDHEN and CDR2 SYDVKM. The CDR3 totals 14 residues. The CDR3 DNA reads TGTGCCAGCAGTTTATGGGGAGCTGCTTATGGCTACACCTTC. Translating gives CASSLWGAAYGYTF.

This clonotype was counted at least ten times. Found in a library prepared for alpha chains, this beta chain is an off-target read, and its abundance has little meaning. The CDR3 DNA is TGTGCCAGCAGTTGGGGACAGGGGAGTTCACCCCTCCACTTT. This gives the protein CASSWGQGSSPLHF. The genes are TRBV12-3 or TRBV12-4 and TRBJ1-6, with TRBD1 matching over 10 bases. The CDR3 has 14 residues. The junction had 3 bases not matched to a gene; V was cut back by 4 bases and J by 9 bases.

This clonotype is judged medium-sized (0.01 to 0.1%). Being off target in a library aimed at alpha chains, this beta chain has a size of little meaning. The chain is built from TRBV7-8 and TRBJ2-5; D gene ambiguous. Between the trimmed V and J ends, which lost 5 bases and 5 bases, there was a span of 9 bases. This CDR3 has 12 amino acids. The germline V gene has CDR1 SGHVS and CDR2 FQNEAQ. DNA for the CDR3: TGTGCCAGCAGCGTAGGGTTTGAGACCCAGTACTTC. Amino acid sequence: CASSVGFETQYF. Variable domain in full (rest from reference TRBV7-8 and TRBJ2-5): GAGVSQSPRYKVAKRGQDVALRCDPISGHVSLFWYQQALGQGPEFLTYFQNEAQLDKSGLPSDRFFAERPEGSVSTLKIQRTQQEDSAVYLCASSVGFETQYFGPGTRLLVL.

This clonotype was counted ten times or more. For a library built for alpha chains, this beta chain is a stray read; little rests on its size. The V call is TRBV30, the J call TRBJ1-2; no clear D. In germline, CDR1 is GTSNPN, CDR2 SVGIG (reference sequence). Trimming took 3 bases from V and 4 from J, leaving 9 bases between them. The CDR3 has 12 amino acids. CDR3 DNA: TGTGCCTGGAGCAGGACTTTCTATGGCTACACCTTC. This encodes CAWSRTFYGYTF.

This clonotype appeared many times. A library prepared for alpha chains yielded this beta chain as an off-target read; its size is of little meaning. This chain joins TRBV6-1 and TRBJ2-5; a weak D match, TRBD2 (6 bases). CDR3 length equals 15 residues. CDR1 and CDR2 (germline): MNHNS, SASEGT. Trimming pared 2 bases from V and 4 bases from J, leaving 14 bases between. Here the CDR3 reads CASSERFGRGETQYF. DNA of the CDR3: TGTGCCAGCAGTGAAAGGTTCGGGAGAGGAGAGACCCAGTACTTC.

In this sample, this clonotype turned up many times. Little can be read into the size of this beta chain, an off-target read in a library designed for alpha chains. This chain links TRBV7-8 with TRBJ1-1, with 7 nucleotides matching TRBD1. CDR3 size: 15 residues. The V segment lost 2 bases and the J segment 6 bases; nucleotides outside the gene matches: 9. The germline V gene encodes CDR1 SGHVS and CDR2 FQNEAQ. CDR3 loop: CASSLWGRQGSEAFF. The CDR3, as DNA: TGTGCCAGCAGCTTATGGGGAAGACAGGGTTCTGAAGCTTTCTTT.

By its share, this clonotype is medium-sized (0.01 to 0.1%). Within a library made for alpha chains, this beta chain is off target, and its count is uninformative. The V call is TRBV20-1, the J call TRBJ2-1; 8 bases are shared with TRBD2. From germline, CDR1 is DFQATT and CDR2 SNEGSKA (reference sequence). V trimming: 6 bases; J trimming: 4 bases; junction bases outside the gene matches: 11. CDR3 length: 15 amino acids. The CDR3 bases are TGCAGTGCCCCTCCCATAGGCGGGAGGTACAATGAGCAGTTCTTC. It yields the protein CSAPPIGGRYNEQFF.

This clonotype was observed many times. This beta chain is a stray read from a library made for alpha chains; its abundance is not meaningful. The chain combines TRBV7-8 with TRBJ2-4, with D unclear. CDR1 is SGHVS and CDR2 is FQNEAQ in the germline V gene. V lost 1 base to trimming and J lost 6 bases, with 7 bases between them. There are 13 residues in the CDR3. CDR3 DNA: TGTGCCAGCAGCTTAGTCCCAGTAAACATTCAGTACTTC. Translating gives CASSLVPVNIQYF.

Comments on this clonotype: The library was built for alpha chains, so this beta chain is an off-target read and its size means little. The CDR3 DNA sequence: TGCGCCAGCAGCCAAGATTTAGGCAGGGGGCACCCCGGGGAGCTGTTTTTT. It codes for CASSQDLGRGHPGELFF. This chain connects TRBV4-1 to TRBJ2-2, with TRBD1 matching over 8 bases. Per germline, CDR1 MGHRA and CDR2 YSYEKL. This CDR3 spans 17 amino acids. Trimming at V came to 0 bases and at J to 6 bases, leaving 9 bases not matched to a gene.

This clonotype has at least ten counts. This beta chain was picked up by a library intended for alpha chains and is off target, so its count carries little meaning. The chain is built from TRBV20-1 and TRBJ2-4, with D unresolved. Germline-derived CDR1 and CDR2 are DFQATT and SNEGSKA (reference sequence). The CDR3 contains 13 residues. Trimming left V 6 bases short and J 1 base short, with 10 bases between. CDR3 in amino acids: CSAPGGAKNIQYF. CDR3 sequence (DNA): TGCAGTGCCCCAGGTGGGGCCAAAAACATTCAGTACTTC.

By its share, this clonotype is medium-sized. The library was designed around alpha chains, so this beta chain is a stray read whose abundance carries little weight. CDR3 DNA: TGTGCCAGCAAAGAGGGGCAGGGTTTTTCACCCCTCCACTTT. Translating it yields CASKEGQGFSPLHF. This sequence joins TRBV6-5 and TRBJ1-6, with D possibly TRBD1 on 5 matching bases. CDR3 length: 14 amino acids. Germline V gene data show CDR1 as MNHEY and CDR2 as SVGAGI. Trimming cost V 7 bases and J 9 bases, with 16 bases left between them.

Sample share makes this clonotype medium-sized. This beta chain turned up in a library designed for alpha chains; as an off-target read, its abundance says little. The rearrangement links TRBV5-1 to TRBJ2-5, with 12 bases fitting TRBD2. Germline assignment: CDR1 SGHRS and CDR2 YFSETQ. V lost 3 bases, J lost 2 bases, and 11 bases stayed unmatched. The CDR3 is made up of 18 amino acids. The CDR3 loop reads CASSWGLAGDPGQETQYF. The CDR3 DNA reads as TGCGCCAGCAGCTGGGGACTAGCGGGTGACCCGGGGCAAGAGACCCAGTACTTC.

This clonotype has at least ten counts. Because this beta chain is a stray read in a library intended to capture alpha chains, its abundance should not be given much weight. The chain is built from TRBV15 and TRBJ1-6; D is unclear. The germline V gene has CDR1 LNHNV and CDR2 YYDKDF (reference sequence). Trimming removed 0 bases from V and 10 bases from J, with 10 bases in between. This CDR3 is 14 amino acids long. Here the CDR3 DNA reads TGTGCCACCAGCAGAGACCCAGGCGGCTCACCCCTCCACTTT. Its protein product is CATSRDPGGSPLHF.

This clonotype has just a few counts. This beta chain slipped into a library made for alpha chains as a stray read, so its size is not meaningful. The chain recombines TRBV7-3 with TRBJ1-1; the match to TRBD1 covers 9 bases. Trimming took 5 bases from V and 4 from J; bases not matched to a gene: 5. Germline CDR1 SGHTA, CDR2 FQGTGA. The length of the CDR3 is 14 residues. The CDR3 nucleotides are TGTGCCAGCAGCCCAGGACAGGGGAGCACTGAAGCTTTCTTT. The encoded protein is CASSPGQGSTEAFF.

This clonotype was counted ten times or more. This beta chain is an unintended read in a library built for alpha chains; its size means little. The rearrangement links TRBV12-3 or TRBV12-4 to TRBJ2-2; D is unclear. V lost 5 bases to trimming and J lost 6 bases, with 10 bases between them. The CDR3 consists of 13 residues. The chain's CDR3 is CASSPRSAGELFF. DNA for the CDR3: TGTGCCAGCAGTCCCAGGTCCGCCGGGGAGCTGTTTTTT.

This clonotype was recorded many times. A library prepared for alpha chains yielded this beta chain as an off-target read; its size is of little meaning. The CDR3 sequence is CSVEFFDRVAKGYTF. CDR3 bases: TGCAGCGTTGAATTTTTCGACAGGGTGGCGAAGGGCTACACCTTC. The chain recombines TRBV29-1 with TRBJ1-2, with TRBD1 identical over 7 bases. The length of the CDR3 is 15 residues. V was clipped by 2 bases and J by 8 bases; unmatched bases: 14. Germline V CDR1 and CDR2: SQVTM, ANQGSEA. Complete variable domain (other parts from reference TRBV29-1 and TRBJ1-2): SAVISQKPSRDICQRGTSLTIQCQVDSQVTMMFWYRQQPGQSLTLIATANQGSEATYESGFVIDKFPISRPNLTFSTLTVSNMSPEDSSIYLCSVEFFDRVAKGYTFGSGTRLTVV.

This clonotype qualifies as medium-sized. This beta chain appears as a stray read in a library generated for alpha chains; its size is not informative. The rearrangement joins TRBV27 to TRBJ2-1, with TRBD1 as a possible D gene (5 bases). Germline CDR1 MNHEY, CDR2 SMNVEV (reference sequence). Trimming pared 3 bases from V and 5 bases from J, leaving 11 bases between. This CDR3 contains 14 residues. CDR3: CASSFQGVNNEQFF. DNA for the CDR3: TGTGCCAGCAGTTTTCAAGGGGTTAACAATGAGCAGTTCTTC.

This clonotype was observed at least ten times. The library was designed around alpha chains, so this beta chain is a stray read whose abundance carries little weight. This sequence joins TRBV5-6 and TRBJ1-2; the D is unclear. This CDR3 is built from 13 residues. The germline V gene encodes CDR1 SGHDT and CDR2 YYEEEE. Trimming left V 0 bases short and J 4 bases short, with 7 bases between. CDR3 DNA: TGTGCCAGCAGCTTGGCCGCGACCTATGGCTACACCTTC. It translates to CASSLAATYGYTF.

This clonotype is labeled medium-sized. Found in a library prepared for alpha chains, this beta chain is an off-target read, and its abundance has little meaning. The chain combines TRBV10-3 with TRBJ2-3; 7 nucleotides match TRBD2. The V segment lost 4 bases and the J segment 3 bases; nucleotides outside the gene matches: 10. The germline V gene has CDR1 ENHRY and CDR2 SYGVKD. CDR3 length: 16 amino acids. The CDR3 loop is CAISAPSGEVTDTQYF. The CDR3 coding sequence is TGTGCCATCAGTGCGCCCAGCGGGGAAGTGACAGATACGCAGTATTTT.